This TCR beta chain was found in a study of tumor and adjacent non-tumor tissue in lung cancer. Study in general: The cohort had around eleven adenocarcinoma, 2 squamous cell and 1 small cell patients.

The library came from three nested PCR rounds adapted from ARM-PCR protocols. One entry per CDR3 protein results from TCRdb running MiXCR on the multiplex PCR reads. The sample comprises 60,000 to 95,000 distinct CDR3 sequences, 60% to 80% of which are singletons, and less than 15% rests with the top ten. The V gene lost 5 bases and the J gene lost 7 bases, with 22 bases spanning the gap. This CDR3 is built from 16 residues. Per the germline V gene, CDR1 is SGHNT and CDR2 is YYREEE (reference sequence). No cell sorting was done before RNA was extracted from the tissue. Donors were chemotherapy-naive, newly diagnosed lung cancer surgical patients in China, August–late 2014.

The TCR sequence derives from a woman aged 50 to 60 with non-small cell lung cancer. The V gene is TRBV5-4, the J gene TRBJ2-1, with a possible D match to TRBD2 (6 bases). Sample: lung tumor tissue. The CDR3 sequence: CASSHNTGTSGNEQFF. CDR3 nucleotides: TGTGCCAGCAGTCATAATACCGGGACTTCGGGGAATGAGCAGTTCTTC. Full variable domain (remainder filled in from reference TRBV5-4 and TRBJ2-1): ETGVTQSPTHLIKTRGQQVTLRCSSQSGHNTVSWYQQALGQGPQFIFQYYREEENGRGNFPPRFSGLQFPNYSSELNVNALELDDSALYLCASSHNTGTSGNEQFFGPGTRLTVL.